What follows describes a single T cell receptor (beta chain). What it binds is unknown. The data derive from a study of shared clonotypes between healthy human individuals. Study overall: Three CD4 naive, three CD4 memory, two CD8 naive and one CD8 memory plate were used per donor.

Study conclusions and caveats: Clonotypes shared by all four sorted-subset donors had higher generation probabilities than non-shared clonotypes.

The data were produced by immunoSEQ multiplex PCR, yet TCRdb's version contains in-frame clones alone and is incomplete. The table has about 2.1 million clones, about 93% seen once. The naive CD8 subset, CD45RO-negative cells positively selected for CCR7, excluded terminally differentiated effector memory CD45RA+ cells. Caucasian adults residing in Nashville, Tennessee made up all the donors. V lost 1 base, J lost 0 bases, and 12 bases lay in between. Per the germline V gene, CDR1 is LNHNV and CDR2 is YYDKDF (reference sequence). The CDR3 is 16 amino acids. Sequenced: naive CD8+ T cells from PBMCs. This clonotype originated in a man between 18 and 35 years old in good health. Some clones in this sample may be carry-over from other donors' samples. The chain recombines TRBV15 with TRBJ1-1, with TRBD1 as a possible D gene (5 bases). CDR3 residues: CATSRGSQGLNTEAFF. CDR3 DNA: TGTGCCACCAGCAGAGGATCCCAGGGTCTGAACACTGAAGCTTTCTTT.